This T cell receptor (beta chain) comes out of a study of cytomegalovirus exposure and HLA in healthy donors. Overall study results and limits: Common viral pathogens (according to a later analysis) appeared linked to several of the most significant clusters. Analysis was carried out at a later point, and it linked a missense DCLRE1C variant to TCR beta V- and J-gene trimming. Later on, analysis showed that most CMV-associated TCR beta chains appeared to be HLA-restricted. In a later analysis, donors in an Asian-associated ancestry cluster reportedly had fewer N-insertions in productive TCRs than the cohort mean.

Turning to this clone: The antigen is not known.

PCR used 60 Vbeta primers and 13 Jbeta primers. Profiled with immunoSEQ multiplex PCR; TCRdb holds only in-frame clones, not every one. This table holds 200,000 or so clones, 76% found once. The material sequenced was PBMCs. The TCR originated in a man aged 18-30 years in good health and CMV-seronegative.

CDR3 bases: TGTGCCAGTAGTGCGGACATCAGCTACAATGAGCAGTTCTTC. Amino acid sequence: CASSADISYNEQFF. The chain uses TRBV19 and TRBJ2-1; D is perhaps TRBD1 (5 bases). V gave up 5 bases and J gave up 3 bases, with 11 bases separating them. CDR1 and CDR2 (germline): LNHDA, SQIVND (reference sequence). CDR3 length equals 14 residues.